This TCR beta chain comes out of a study of T cell responses to AZD1222 COVID-19 vaccine. About the study: Second doses that came at about 4 or about 12 weeks were put together.

Regarding the study as a whole: Females made up more of the donors, who were largely white British, and clonal diversity may have come out too low. The reported proportion of spike-specific TCRs targeting unmutated variant regions was nearly half. Repertoires were obtained solely post-peak T cell response.

Clones were sequenced by immunoSEQ multiplex PCR, and TCRdb holds only the in-frame ones, with some missing. The sample lists some 200,000 clones; approximately 91% were seen once. The germline V gene encodes CDR1 MRHNA and CDR2 SNTAGT. CDR3 length equals 15 residues. V was pared by 5 bases and J by 1 base, with 2 bases of the junction left unmatched. A remark on this clone: The target antigen is unknown.

The sequencing here drew on peripheral blood, taken on day 0 of AZD1222 vaccination. The source of this sequence is an adult in good health. The V call is TRBV6-4, the J call TRBJ2-7, with TRBD2 identical over 13 bases. CDR3: CASSQTSGGSYEQYF. CDR3 sequence (DNA): TGTGCCAGCAGTCAGACTAGCGGGGGGTCCTACGAGCAGTACTTC.